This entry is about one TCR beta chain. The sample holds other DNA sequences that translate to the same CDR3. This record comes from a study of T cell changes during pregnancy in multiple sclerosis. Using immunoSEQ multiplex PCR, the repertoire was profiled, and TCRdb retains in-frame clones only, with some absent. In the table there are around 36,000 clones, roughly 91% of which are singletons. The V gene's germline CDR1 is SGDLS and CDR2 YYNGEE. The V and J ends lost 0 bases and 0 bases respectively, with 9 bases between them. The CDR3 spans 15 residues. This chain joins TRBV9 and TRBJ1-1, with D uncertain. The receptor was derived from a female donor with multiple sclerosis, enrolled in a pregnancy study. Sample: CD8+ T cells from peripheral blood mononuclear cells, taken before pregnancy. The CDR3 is CASSVGGSMNTEAFF. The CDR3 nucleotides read TGTGCCAGCAGCGTAGGAGGGAGCATGAACACTGAAGCTTTCTTT.